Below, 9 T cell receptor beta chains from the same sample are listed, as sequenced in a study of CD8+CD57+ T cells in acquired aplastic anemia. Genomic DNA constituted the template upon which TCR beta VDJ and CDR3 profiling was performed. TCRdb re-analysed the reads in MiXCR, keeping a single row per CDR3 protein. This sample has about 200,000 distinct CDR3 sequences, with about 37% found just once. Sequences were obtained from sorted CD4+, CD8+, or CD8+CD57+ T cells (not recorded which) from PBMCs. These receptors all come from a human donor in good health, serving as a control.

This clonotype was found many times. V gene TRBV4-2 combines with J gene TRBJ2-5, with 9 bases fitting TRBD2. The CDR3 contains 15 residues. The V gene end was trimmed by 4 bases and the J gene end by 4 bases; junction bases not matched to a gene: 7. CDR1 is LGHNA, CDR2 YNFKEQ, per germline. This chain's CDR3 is CASSPGSTSGETQYF. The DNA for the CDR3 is TGTGCCAGCAGCCCTGGCTCGACTAGCGGAGAGACCCAGTACTTC.

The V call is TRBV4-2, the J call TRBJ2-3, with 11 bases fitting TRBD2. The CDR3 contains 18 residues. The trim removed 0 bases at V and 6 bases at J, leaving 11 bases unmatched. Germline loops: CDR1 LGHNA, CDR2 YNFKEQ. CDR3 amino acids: CASSQDSGRASGRDTQYF. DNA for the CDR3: TGTGCCAGCAGCCAAGATTCGGGGCGGGCTAGCGGGAGGGATACGCAGTATTTT.

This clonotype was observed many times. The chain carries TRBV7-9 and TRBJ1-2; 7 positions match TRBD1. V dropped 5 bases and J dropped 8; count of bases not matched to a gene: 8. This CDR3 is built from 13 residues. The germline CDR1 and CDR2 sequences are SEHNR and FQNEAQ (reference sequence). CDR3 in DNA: TGTGCCAGCAGCCCAGCGAGGACAGGCGGCTACACCTTC. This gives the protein CASSPARTGGYTF.

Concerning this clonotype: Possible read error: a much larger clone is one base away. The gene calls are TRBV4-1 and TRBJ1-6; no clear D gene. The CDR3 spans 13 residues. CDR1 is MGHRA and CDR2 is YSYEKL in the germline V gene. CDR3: CASSQDEDSLLHF. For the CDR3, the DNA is TGCGCCAGCAGCCAAGATGAGGATTCACTCCTCCACTTT.

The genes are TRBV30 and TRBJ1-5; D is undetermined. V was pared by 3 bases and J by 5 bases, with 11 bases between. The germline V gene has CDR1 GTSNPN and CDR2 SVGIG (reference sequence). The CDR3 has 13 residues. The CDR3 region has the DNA TGTGCCTGGAGCGGTTCGGGCGATCAGCCCCAGCATTTT. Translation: CAWSGSGDQPQHF.

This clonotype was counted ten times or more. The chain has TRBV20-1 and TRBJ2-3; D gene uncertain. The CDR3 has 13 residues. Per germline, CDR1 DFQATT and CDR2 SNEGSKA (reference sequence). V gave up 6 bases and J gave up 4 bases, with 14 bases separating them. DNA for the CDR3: TGCAGTGCGAAACCAAACGAGGCAGATACGCAGTATTTT. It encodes CSAKPNEADTQYF.

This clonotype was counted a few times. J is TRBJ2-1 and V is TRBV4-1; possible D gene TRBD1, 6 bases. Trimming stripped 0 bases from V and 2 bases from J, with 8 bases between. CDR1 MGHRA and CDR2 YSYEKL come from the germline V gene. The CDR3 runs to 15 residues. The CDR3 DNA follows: TGCGCCAGCAGCCAAGAACAGGGTCCCTACAATGAGCAGTTCTTC. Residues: CASSQEQGPYNEQFF.

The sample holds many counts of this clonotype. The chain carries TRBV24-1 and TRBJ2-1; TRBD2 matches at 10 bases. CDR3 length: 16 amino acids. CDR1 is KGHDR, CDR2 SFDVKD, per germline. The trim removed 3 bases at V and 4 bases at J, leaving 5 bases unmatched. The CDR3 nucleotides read TGTGCCACCAGTGATGGAGCAGCGGGGGGGTACAATGAGCAGTTCTTC. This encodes CATSDGAAGGYNEQFF.

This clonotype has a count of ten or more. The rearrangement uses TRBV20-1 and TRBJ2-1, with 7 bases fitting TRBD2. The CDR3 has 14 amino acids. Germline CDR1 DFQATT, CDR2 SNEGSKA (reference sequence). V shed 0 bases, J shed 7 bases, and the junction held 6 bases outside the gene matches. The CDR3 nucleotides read TGCAGTGCTAGAGAGGTAGGGAGGGGTAATGAGCAGTTCTTC. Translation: CSAREVGRGNEQFF.